The 25 T cell receptor beta chains reported below all come from one sample, sequenced in a study of blood T cell repertoires in COVID-19. Data came from immunoSEQ multiplex PCR; TCRdb stores just in-frame clones and leaves some out. Among hundreds of thousands of clones, roughly 90% were seen once, and the ten largest hold 4% to 4.5%. Sequenced material: peripheral blood. These receptors came from a woman in her 30s with acute or convalescent COVID-19.

This clone was counted a single time. The chain carries TRBV30 and TRBJ1-2; 7 nucleotides align to TRBD1. Trimming at V came to 5 bases and at J to 7 bases, leaving 4 bases not matched to a gene. This CDR3 comprises 11 residues. From germline, CDR1 is GTSNPN and CDR2 SVGIG (reference sequence). DNA for the CDR3: TGTGCCTGGGAGGGGGCAGGTGGCTACACCTTC. Its protein is CAWEGAGGYTF.

The V and J genes are TRBV7-6 and TRBJ2-1, with a weak D call TRBD1 (6 bases). The CDR3 covers 12 residues. Germline values: CDR1 SGHVS, CDR2 FNYEAQ. The germline V and J ends were trimmed by 4 bases and 7 bases, with 8 bases remaining between them. The CDR3 coding sequence is TGTGCCAGCAGCTACAGGGTGAATGAGCAGTTCTTC. It translates to CASSYRVNEQFF.

The V and J genes are TRBV7-2 and TRBJ1-1; 11 bases match TRBD1. The CDR3 spans 15 residues. Germline V lookup: CDR1 SGHTA, CDR2 FQGNSA. V lost 5 bases, J lost 9 bases, and 11 bases stayed unmatched. The DNA for the CDR3 is TGTGCCAGCAGCCCAAGAACGGGGACAGGGGGACAAGCTTTCTTT. It encodes CASSPRTGTGGQAFF.

V is TRBV6-1 and J is TRBJ1-2; D might be TRBD1 (5 bases). Germline CDR1 MNHNS, CDR2 SASEGT. Trimming pared 3 bases from V and 6 bases from J, leaving 5 bases between. The CDR3 has 11 amino acids. The CDR3 is CASSDRDGYTF. The CDR3 coding sequence is TGTGCCAGCAGTGACAGGGATGGCTACACCTTC.

As concerns this clone: Other nucleotide sequences in the sample specify the same CDR3. J is TRBJ2-2 and V is TRBV5-4; D is ambiguous. The V end lost 4 bases, the J end lost 3 bases, and 4 bases lay between the germline ends. Germline lookup yields CDR1 SGHNT and CDR2 YYREEE (reference sequence). The CDR3 length is 12 residues. In DNA, the CDR3 is TGTGCCAGCAGCCTATACACCGGGGAGCTGTTTTTT. Translating it yields CASSLYTGELFF.

V usage is TRBV5-1 and J usage is TRBJ2-1, with 9 nucleotides matching TRBD2. CDR1 is SGHRS and CDR2 is YFSETQ in the germline V gene. V trimming: 3 bases; J trimming: 4 bases; junction bases outside the gene matches: 5. The CDR3 runs to 15 residues. In DNA form, the CDR3 reads TGCGCCAGCAGCTACATAGCGGGGGATTACAATGAGCAGTTCTTC. This translates into CASSYIAGDYNEQFF. Supplemented by reference TRBV5-1 and TRBJ2-1, the full variable domain reads KAGVTQTPRYLIKTRGQQVTLSCSPISGHRSVSWYQQTPGQGLQFLFEYFSETQRNKGNFPGRFSGRQFSNSRSEMNVSTLELGDSALYLCASSYIAGDYNEQFFGPGTRLTVL.

The V and J genes are TRBV4-1 and TRBJ2-2, with 11 bases fitting TRBD2. Germline V lookup: CDR1 MGHRA, CDR2 YSYEKL. After removal of 4 bases from V and 3 bases from J, the junction contained 4 bases not matched to a gene. CDR3 length: 16 amino acids. Written as DNA, the CDR3 is TGCGCCAGCAGCCCATTGACTAGCGGGGACACCGGGGAGCTGTTTTTT. Translation: CASSPLTSGDTGELFF.

The CDR3 bases are TGTGCCAGCAGCTCGCTAGCGGGGGAGCCCCGAGATACGCAGTATTTT. This sequence encodes CASSSLAGEPRDTQYF. This chain links TRBV13 with TRBJ2-3, with TRBD2 identical over 10 bases. The V gene's germline CDR1 is PRHDT and CDR2 FYEKMQ (reference sequence). The CDR3 runs 16 residues. Trimming removed 4 bases from V and 5 bases from J; junction bases left unmatched: 9.

The chain is built from TRBV7-9 and TRBJ2-5; 7 positions agree with TRBD1. Germline lookup yields CDR1 SEHNR and CDR2 FQNEAQ (reference sequence). This CDR3 is 15 amino acids long. Trimming took 5 bases from V and 4 from J; bases not matched to a gene: 10. Written as DNA, the CDR3 is TGTGCCAGCAGCAAAATGACAGGGACGTTAGAGACCCAGTACTTC. The encoded protein is CASSKMTGTLETQYF.

The genes are TRBV28 and TRBJ2-1; possible D gene TRBD1, 5 bases. Germline CDR1 is MDHEN and CDR2 is SYDVKM. This CDR3 has 16 amino acids. Trimming took off 3 bases at V and 11 bases at J, with 23 bases between the two ends. This CDR3 reads CASSLALPGIRTKQFF. CDR3 in DNA: TGTGCCAGCAGTTTGGCTCTGCCAGGGATACGAACGAAGCAGTTCTTC. The variable domain in full, completed from reference TRBV28 and TRBJ2-1, reads DVKVTQSSRYLVKRTGEKVFLECVQDMDHENMFWYRQDPGLGLRLIYFSYDVKMKEKGDIPEGYSVSREKKERFSLILESASTNQTSMYLCASSLALPGIRTKQFFGPGTRLTVL.

The chain recombines TRBV29-1 with TRBJ2-1; D is tentatively TRBD1 or TRBD2 (5 bases each). Germline CDR1 SQVTM, CDR2 ANQGSEA. The CDR3 length is 18 residues. Trimming took 7 bases from V and 2 from J, leaving 27 bases between them. The CDR3 loop reads CSAEGQGAVGLPYNEQFF. CDR3 nucleotide sequence: TGCAGCGCTGAGGGGCAGGGTGCAGTGGGGCTCCCCTACAATGAGCAGTTCTTC.

This clone was found once. The J gene is TRBJ1-6, the V gene TRBV5-4; D uncertain. CDR1 is SGHNT and CDR2 is YYREEE in the germline V gene (reference sequence). This CDR3 is 15 amino acids long. Trimming shortened V by 0 bases and J by 4 bases, and 8 bases separated the two germline ends. CDR3 region: CASSLGRGYNSPLHF. The DNA of the CDR3 is TGTGCCAGCAGCTTGGGTCGGGGATATAATTCACCCCTCCACTTT. The variable domain in full, completed from reference TRBV5-4 and TRBJ1-6, reads ETGVTQSPTHLIKTRGQQVTLRCSSQSGHNTVSWYQQALGQGPQFIFQYYREEENGRGNFPPRFSGLQFPNYSSELNVNALELDDSALYLCASSLGRGYNSPLHFGNGTRLTVT.

J is TRBJ1-6 and V is TRBV7-2, with 9 positions matching TRBD1. J gave up 9 bases and V 1 base, and 7 bases lay outside the gene matches. Germline loops: CDR1 SGHTA, CDR2 FQGNSA. This CDR3 region has 16 residues. The DNA of the CDR3 is TGTGCCAGCAGCTTAGACACAGGGGGCTCGGGTTCACCCCTCCACTTT. It translates to CASSLDTGGSGSPLHF.

This rearrangement joins TRBV10-3 to TRBJ2-5, with 7 bases aligning to TRBD1. Germline trimming cut 6 bases from V and 1 base from J; bases unmatched to any gene: 5. The V gene's germline CDR1 is ENHRY and CDR2 SYGVKD. The CDR3 spans 14 residues. The CDR3 DNA reads TGTGCCATCAGCGAGACAGGGATCCAAGAGACCCAGTACTTC. Its translation: CAISETGIQETQYF.

V usage is TRBV6-5 and J usage is TRBJ2-1, with D perhaps TRBD1 (7 bases). CDR1 and CDR2 (germline): MNHEY, SVGAGI. V was shortened by 6 bases and J by 10 bases, with 19 bases between the two germline ends. The CDR3 totals 14 residues. CDR3 coding DNA: TGTGCCAGCAGCTATAACCGGGACAGCGGGGAGCAGTTCTTC. It is translated as CASSYNRDSGEQFF.

V usage is TRBV12-3 or TRBV12-4 and J usage is TRBJ2-7, with D perhaps matching TRBD1 (5 bases). The CDR3 extends over 12 amino acids. Trimming removed 3 bases from V and 4 bases from J, with 7 bases in between. CDR3 amino acids: CASSFPGYEQYF. Here the CDR3 DNA reads TGTGCCAGCAGTTTCCCAGGGTACGAGCAGTACTTC.

The CDR3 coding sequence is TGTGCCAGCAGCCTGACGTGGGAGGGACACAAGGTATCCCGAAGCGAGCAGTACTTC. This codes for CASSLTWEGHKVSRSEQYF. The rearrangement uses TRBV7-8 and TRBJ2-7, with D perhaps TRBD2 (7 bases). Germline V gene lookup returns CDR1 SGHVS and CDR2 FQNEAQ. The CDR3 is 19 residues long. Trimming shortened V by 5 bases and J by 6 bases, and 32 bases separated the two germline ends. Full variable domain (missing parts from reference TRBV7-8 and TRBJ2-7): GAGVSQSPRYKVAKRGQDVALRCDPISGHVSLFWYQQALGQGPEFLTYFQNEAQLDKSGLPSDRFFAERPEGSVSTLKIQRTQQEDSAVYLCASSLTWEGHKVSRSEQYFGPGTRLTVT.

This chain joins TRBV4-1 and TRBJ2-5; D is uncertain. Looked up from germline, CDR1 is MGHRA and CDR2 is YSYEKL. The CDR3 is 15 residues long. With 4 bases removed from V and 4 bases from J, the gap between germline ends came to 16 bases. The CDR3 bases are TGCGCCAGCAGCCCATGGTTAGGAGTGGGAGAGACCCAGTACTTC. As protein: CASSPWLGVGETQYF.

The chain joins TRBV2 to TRBJ2-5, with TRBD1 matching 7 bases. Germline assignment: CDR1 SNHLY and CDR2 FYNNEI. The CDR3 covers 16 residues. Losses at the gene ends were 0 bases for V and 5 bases for J; bases not matched to a gene: 9. Written as DNA, the CDR3 is TGTGCCAGCAGTGAAGCGCTTAGGGGGCGCGGGGAGACCCAGTACTTC. Its protein is CASSEALRGRGETQYF.

The genes are TRBV19 and TRBJ1-5; TRBD1 matches 11 bases. CDR3 length: 14 amino acids. Germline CDR1 LNHDA, CDR2 SQIVND (reference sequence). Losses at the gene ends were 8 bases for V and 5 bases for J; bases not matched to a gene: 5. As DNA, the CDR3 is TGTGCCAGTGCCGGGACAGGGGGTTATCAGCCCCAGCATTTT. This translates into CASAGTGGYQPQHF. Full variable domain (missing parts from reference TRBV19 and TRBJ1-5): DGGITQSPKYLFRKEGQNVTLSCEQNLNHDAMYWYRQDPGQGLRLIYYSQIVNDFQKGDIAEGYSVSREKKESFPLTVTSAQKNPTAFYLCASAGTGGYQPQHFGDGTRLSIL.

The chain links TRBV18 to TRBJ1-1, with 9 positions matching TRBD1. Trimming removed 5 bases from V and 5 bases from J; junction bases left unmatched: 9. Germline values: CDR1 KGHSH, CDR2 LQKENI. The CDR3 sequence is 15 residues long. This CDR3 reads CASSATGGSGTEAFF. CDR3 DNA sequence: TGTGCCAGCTCAGCTACAGGGGGCAGTGGGACTGAAGCTTTCTTT.

CDR3 nucleotide sequence: TGTGCCAGCAGTGGACAGTTTAATGAAAAACTGTTTTTT. It is translated as CASSGQFNEKLFF. The chain links TRBV25-1 to TRBJ1-4; D is perhaps TRBD1 (5 bases). V lost 4 bases to trimming and J lost 4 bases, with 7 bases between them. This CDR3 has 13 amino acids. CDR1 is MGHDK and CDR2 is SYGVNS in the germline V gene.

This clone appeared a single time. The chain is built from TRBV6-5 and TRBJ1-4; D possibly corresponds to TRBD1 (6 bases). CDR1 is MNHEY and CDR2 is SVGAGI in the germline V gene. The ends were cut back, 8 bases at V and 3 bases at J, with 10 bases in the middle. The CDR3 has 13 residues. The CDR3, as DNA: TGTGCCAGCGAGGGGGGGGCTAATGAAAAACTGTTTTTT. It yields the protein CASEGGANEKLFF.

The V gene is TRBV27, the J gene TRBJ2-3; TRBD2 agrees at 7 bases. This CDR3 has 13 residues. With 0 bases clipped from V and 14 bases from J, the junction kept 8 bases outside the gene matches. Germline CDR1 is MNHEY and CDR2 is SMNVEV (reference sequence). The CDR3 coding sequence is TGTGCCAGCAGTTTATCCTACGGGGGGTCTAGGTATTTT. It translates to CASSLSYGGSRYF.

The CDR3 nucleotides read TGTGCCAGCTCACCAAGCAGGGGGAGGACTGAAGCTTTCTTT. It is translated as CASSPSRGRTEAFF. The V and J genes are TRBV18 and TRBJ1-1; 7 bases match TRBD1. Germline CDR1 KGHSH, CDR2 LQKENI. The CDR3 is 14 amino acids. After removal of 2 bases from V and 5 bases from J, the junction contained 5 bases not matched to a gene.